What follows describes a single TCR beta chain. J lost 2 bases, V lost 1 base, and 5 bases had no gene match. This CDR3 region has 15 residues. Germline loops: CDR1 LGHNA, CDR2 YSLEER. This sample stems from a study of blood T cell repertoires in COVID-19. The wider study: Collection of acute and convalescent COVID-19 samples took place in the United States, Italy and Spain. Sample material is recorded as cDNA or gDNA derived from T cells, B-cell-depleted T cells, or PBMCs.

Original methodology: Nucleated cell counts were estimated from reference gene primer amplification. Repertoires were generated with immunoSEQ multiplex PCR, while TCRdb's copy carries only in-frame clones and drops some. V and J calls and clone size are given by that table; D and trimming were obtained from the DNA. The sample lists approximately 140,000 clones; less than 85% were seen once. The specimen sequenced was peripheral blood. The clonotype comes from a woman aged 80 or older with acute or convalescent COVID-19. V is TRBV4-3 and J is TRBJ2-7, with TRBD1 identical over 7 bases. The DNA for the CDR3 is TGCGCCAGCAGCCAAGGGACAGGTCCTCCCTACGAGCAGTACTTC. It is translated as CASSQGTGPPYEQYF.